The present T cell receptor beta chain was sequenced within a study of shared clonotypes between healthy human individuals. Concerning this clone: This CDR3 is also generated by other DNA sequences in the sample.

Data came from immunoSEQ multiplex PCR; TCRdb stores just in-frame clones and leaves some out. This table has under 2.5 million clones, less than 95% appearing once. Germline values: CDR1 LNHNV, CDR2 YYDKDF (reference sequence). This CDR3 spans 14 amino acids. V lost 1 base and J 2 bases, leaving 8 bases between the germline ends. The sequence derives from a man younger than 35 in good health. Some clones in this sample may be carry-over from other donors' samples. J is TRBJ2-5 and V is TRBV15, with D hard to call. Sequencing was done on a sample of naive CD4+ T cells from PBMCs. Subset defined: CD45RA+ positively selected. The CDR3 DNA sequence: TGTGCCACCAGCAGAGGCGGCTTACAAGAGACCCAGTACTTC. Amino acid sequence: CATSRGGLQETQYF.